The T cell receptor (beta chain) described here comes from a study of blood T cell repertoires in COVID-19 (dated by TCRdb to 2018 to 2021). Some background on the complete study: The collaborator samples originated in the United States, Italy and Spain and spanned the acute and convalescent phases of COVID-19. The material from the prospective study consisted of cDNA or gDNA derived from T cells, B-cell-depleted T cells, or PBMCs. A de-identified subject ID, COVID-19 status, age in years and sex were almost always included in the sample metadata. The repertoires were made available in a free public database intended to serve as a resource for research on the immune response to SARS-CoV-2. Deeply sampled blood TCRbeta repertoires from subjects exposed to, actively infected with, or recovered from COVID-19 were included in the dataset. Samples came from the ongoing ImmuneRACE study (first 160 participants) plus 1,254 subjects from 6 global collaborators. HLA class I and class II types, where available, came from metadata supplied by the sample provider rather than from assay-based typing. Broad study findings and their caveats: Clinical and demographic metadata were provided uncurated, with the amount varying by source and participant.

In the prospective study, participants were about 18 to 100 years old, resided in about two dozen geographic areas of the United States, and were enrolled through a virtual design. In the prospective study, participants were assigned to cohorts based on the clinical history participants reported in a screening survey and a study questionnaire. Recovered participants in ImmuneRACE Cohort 3 were defined by two consecutive negative NP/OP PCR tests, clearance by a healthcare professional, or resolution of symptoms. In the prospective study, mobile phlebotomists collected whole blood, serum and a nasopharyngeal or oropharyngeal swab from each participant. Over a roughly 2-month period, participants in the prospective study had the option of providing additional blood draws and questionnaires. Before DNA extraction, prospective study blood samples were shipped either frozen or at room temperature. TCRbeta CDR3 regions were amplified from genomic DNA by means of the immunoSEQ Assay, a bias-controlled multiplex PCR. Per the authors' processing: Nucleated cell counts per sample were estimated from amplification of reference gene primers within the assay. Sequence reads were collapsed and filtered to measure the absolute abundance of every unique TCRbeta CDR3 rearrangement. For each sample, productive Simpson clonality was calculated as the square root of Simpson's diversity index over productive rearrangements. This immuneACCESS table, as held by TCRdb, lists in-frame sequences with V and J called but not all clones. Of the missing ones, under half trace to an unresolved V gene in checked studies; the others have no known cause. Clone size and V and J calls were adopted from that table, with D and trimming inferred from the DNA. Present in this sample are roughly 200,000 clones, more than 80% of which were seen just once. Approximately 6.2% of the sample lies in the top ten.

Regarding this clone: The antigen this receptor binds is unknown. No qualities accompany the bases; no much larger clone lies one base away.

Trimming accounts for 5 bases at V and 5 bases at J, while the number of junction bases matched to no gene is 10. The germline V gene supplies CDR1 SGHNT and CDR2 YENEEA. From the cysteine through the phenylalanine, the CDR3 covers 15 amino acids. Just the 45-base CDR3 DNA is kept, in frame starting at base 1. Sequencing was performed on PBMCs or T cells enriched from blood (not recorded which). The receptor comes from a man aged 35 to 55 who had recovered from COVID-19. The rearranged segments are TRBV11-3 and TRBJ1-1; 8 nucleotides in the junction match TRBD1. The nucleotide sequence reads TGTGCCAGCAGCCCAAGAACAGGGGGATGGACTGAAGCTTTCTTT. Translated, this gives CASSPRTGGWTEAFF.